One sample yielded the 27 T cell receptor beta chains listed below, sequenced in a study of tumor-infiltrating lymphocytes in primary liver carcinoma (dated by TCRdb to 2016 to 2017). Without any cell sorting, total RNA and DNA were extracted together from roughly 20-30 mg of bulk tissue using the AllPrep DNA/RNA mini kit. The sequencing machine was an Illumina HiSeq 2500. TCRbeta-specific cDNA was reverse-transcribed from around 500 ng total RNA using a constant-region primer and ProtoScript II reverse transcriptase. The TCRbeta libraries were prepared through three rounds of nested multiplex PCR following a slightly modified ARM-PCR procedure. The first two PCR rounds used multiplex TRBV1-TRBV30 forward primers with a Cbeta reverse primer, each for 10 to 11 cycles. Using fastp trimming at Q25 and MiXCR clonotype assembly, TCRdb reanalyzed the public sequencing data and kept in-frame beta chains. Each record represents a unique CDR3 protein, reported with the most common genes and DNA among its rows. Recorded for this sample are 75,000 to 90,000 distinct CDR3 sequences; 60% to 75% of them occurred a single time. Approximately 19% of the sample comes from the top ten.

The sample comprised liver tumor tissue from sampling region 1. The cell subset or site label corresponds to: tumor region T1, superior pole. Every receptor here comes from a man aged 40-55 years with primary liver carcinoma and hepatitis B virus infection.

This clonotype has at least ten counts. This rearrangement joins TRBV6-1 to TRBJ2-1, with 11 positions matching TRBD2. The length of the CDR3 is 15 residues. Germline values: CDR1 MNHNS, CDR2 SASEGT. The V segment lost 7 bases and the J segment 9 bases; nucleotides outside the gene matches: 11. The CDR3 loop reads CASIHLAGGRGEQFF. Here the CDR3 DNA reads TGTGCCAGCATTCACTTAGCGGGAGGGCGGGGTGAGCAGTTCTTC.

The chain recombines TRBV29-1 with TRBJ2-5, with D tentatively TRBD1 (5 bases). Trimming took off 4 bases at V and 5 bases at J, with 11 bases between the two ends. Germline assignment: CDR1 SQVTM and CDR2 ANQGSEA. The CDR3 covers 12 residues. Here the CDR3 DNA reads TGCAGCGTTGGCATGGGGCGGGAGACCCAGTACTTC. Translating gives CSVGMGRETQYF.

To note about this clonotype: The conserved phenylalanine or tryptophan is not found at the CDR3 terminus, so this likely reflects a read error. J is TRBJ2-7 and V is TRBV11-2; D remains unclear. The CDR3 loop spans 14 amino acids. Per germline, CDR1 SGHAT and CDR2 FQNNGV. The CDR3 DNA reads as TGTACCAGCAGCTTAACAGACGGACCCTACGAGCAGTACATC. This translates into CTSSLTDGPYEQYI.

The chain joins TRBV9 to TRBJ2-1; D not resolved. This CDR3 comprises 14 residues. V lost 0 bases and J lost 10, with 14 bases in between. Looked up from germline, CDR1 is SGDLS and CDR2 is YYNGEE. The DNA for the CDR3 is TGTGCCAGCAGCGTAGAGGGTAGCTCCCTCGAGCAGTTCTTC. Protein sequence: CASSVEGSSLEQFF.

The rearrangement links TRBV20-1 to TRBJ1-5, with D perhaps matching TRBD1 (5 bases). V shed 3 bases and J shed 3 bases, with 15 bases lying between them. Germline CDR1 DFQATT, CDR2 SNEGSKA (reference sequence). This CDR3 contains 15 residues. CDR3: CSASYMGLTNQPQHF. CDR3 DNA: TGCAGTGCTAGTTATATGGGACTGACCAATCAGCCCCAGCATTTT.

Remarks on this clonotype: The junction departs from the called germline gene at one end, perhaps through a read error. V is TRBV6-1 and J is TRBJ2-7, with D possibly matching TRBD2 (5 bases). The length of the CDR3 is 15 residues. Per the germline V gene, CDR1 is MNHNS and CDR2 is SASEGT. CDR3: CASSIMAHRGDEQYF. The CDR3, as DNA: TGTGCCAGCAGTATAATGGCACACCGGGGTGACGAGCAGTACTTT.

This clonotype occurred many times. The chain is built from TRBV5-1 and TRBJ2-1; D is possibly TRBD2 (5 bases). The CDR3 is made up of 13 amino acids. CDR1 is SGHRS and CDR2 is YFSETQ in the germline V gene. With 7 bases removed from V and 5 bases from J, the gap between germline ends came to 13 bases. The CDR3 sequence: CASGWTPNNEQFF. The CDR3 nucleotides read TGCGCCAGCGGCTGGACTCCAAACAATGAGCAGTTCTTC.

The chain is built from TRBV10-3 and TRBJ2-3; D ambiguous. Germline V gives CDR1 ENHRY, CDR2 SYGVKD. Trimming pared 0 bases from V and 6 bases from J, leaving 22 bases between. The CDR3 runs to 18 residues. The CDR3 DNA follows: TGTGCCATCAGTGAGTCGTTTTCAGAATCACAACTCACGGATACGCAGTATTTT. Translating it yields CAISESFSESQLTDTQYF.

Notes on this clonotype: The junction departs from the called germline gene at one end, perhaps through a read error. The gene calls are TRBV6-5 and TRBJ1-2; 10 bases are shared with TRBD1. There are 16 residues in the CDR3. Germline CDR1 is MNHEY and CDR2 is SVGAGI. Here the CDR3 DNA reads TGTGTCAGCAGTTACCTTCGGACAGGGGGAGGATATGGCTACACCTTC. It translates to CVSSYLRTGGGYGYTF.

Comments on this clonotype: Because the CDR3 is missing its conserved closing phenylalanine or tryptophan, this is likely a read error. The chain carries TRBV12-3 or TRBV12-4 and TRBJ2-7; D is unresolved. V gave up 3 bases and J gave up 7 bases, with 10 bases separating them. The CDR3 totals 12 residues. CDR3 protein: CASSFSWGEQYY. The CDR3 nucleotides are TGTGCCAGCAGTTTCTCCTGGGGAGAGCAGTACTAC.

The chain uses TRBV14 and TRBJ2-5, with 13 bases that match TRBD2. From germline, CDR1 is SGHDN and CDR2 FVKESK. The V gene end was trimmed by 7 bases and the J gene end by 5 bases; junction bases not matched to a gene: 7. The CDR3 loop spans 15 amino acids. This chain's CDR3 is CASNQGLAGVETQYF. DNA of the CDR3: TGTGCCAGCAATCAAGGACTAGCGGGAGTCGAGACCCAGTACTTC.

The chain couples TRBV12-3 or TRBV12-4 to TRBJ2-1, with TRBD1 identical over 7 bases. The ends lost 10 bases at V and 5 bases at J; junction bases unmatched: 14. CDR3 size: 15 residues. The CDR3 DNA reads TGTGCCAATAGCCCCACCGGGACAGATGACAATGAGCAGTTCTTC. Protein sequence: CANSPTGTDDNEQFF.

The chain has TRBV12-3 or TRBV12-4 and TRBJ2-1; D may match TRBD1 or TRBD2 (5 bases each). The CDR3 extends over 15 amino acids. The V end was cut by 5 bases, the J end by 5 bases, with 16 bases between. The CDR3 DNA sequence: TGTGCCAGCAGTCTAGGGGCATGGGAGAACAATGAGCAGTTCTTC. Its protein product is CASSLGAWENNEQFF.

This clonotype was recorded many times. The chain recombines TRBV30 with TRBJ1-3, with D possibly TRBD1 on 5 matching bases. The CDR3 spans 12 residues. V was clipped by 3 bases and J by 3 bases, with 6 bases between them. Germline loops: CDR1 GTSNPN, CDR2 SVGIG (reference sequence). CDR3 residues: CAWSRVGNTIYF. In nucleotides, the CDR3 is TGTGCCTGGAGCAGGGTTGGAAACACCATATATTTT. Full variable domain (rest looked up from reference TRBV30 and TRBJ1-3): SQTIHQWPATLVQPVGSPLSLECTVEGTSNPNLYWYRQAAGRGLQLLFYSVGIGQISSEVPQNLSASRPQDRQFILSSKKLLLSDSGFYLCAWSRVGNTIYFGEGSWLTVV.

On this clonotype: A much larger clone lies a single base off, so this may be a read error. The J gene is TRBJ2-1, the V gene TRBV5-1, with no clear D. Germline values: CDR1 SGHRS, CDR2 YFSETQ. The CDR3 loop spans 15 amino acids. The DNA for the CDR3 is TGCGCCAACAGCTTCGACACCTCCTCCTACAATGAGCAGTTCTTC. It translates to CANSFDTSSYNEQFF.

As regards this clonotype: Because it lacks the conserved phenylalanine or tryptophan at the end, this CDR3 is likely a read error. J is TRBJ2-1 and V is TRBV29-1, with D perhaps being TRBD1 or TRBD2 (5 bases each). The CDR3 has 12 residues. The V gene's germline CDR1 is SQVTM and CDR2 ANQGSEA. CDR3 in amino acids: CIVDEGYNEQFL. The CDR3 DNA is TGCATCGTTGACGAGGGGTACAATGAGCAGTTCTTA.

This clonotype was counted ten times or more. The CDR3 sequence: CATRATYEQYF. In DNA form, the CDR3 reads TGTGCCACTAGGGCGACCTACGAGCAGTACTTC. The rearrangement joins TRBV25-1 to TRBJ2-7; D call uncertain. This CDR3 is built from 11 residues. Trimming took off 10 bases at V and 2 bases at J, with 9 bases between the two ends. CDR1 and CDR2 from the germline V gene are MGHDK and SYGVNS.

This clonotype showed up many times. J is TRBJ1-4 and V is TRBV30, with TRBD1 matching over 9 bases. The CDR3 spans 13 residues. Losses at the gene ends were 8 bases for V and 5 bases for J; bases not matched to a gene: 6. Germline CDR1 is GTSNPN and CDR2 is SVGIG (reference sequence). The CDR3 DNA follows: TGTGCCCGGACCGGGACAGGGAATGAAAAACTGTTTTTT. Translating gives CARTGTGNEKLFF.

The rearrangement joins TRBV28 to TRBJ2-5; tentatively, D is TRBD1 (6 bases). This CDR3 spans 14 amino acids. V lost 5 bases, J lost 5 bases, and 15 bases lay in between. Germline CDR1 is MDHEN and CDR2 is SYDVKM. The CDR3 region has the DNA TGTGCCAGCAGTCCTGGGGGCGCATTCGAGACCCAGTACTTC. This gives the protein CASSPGGAFETQYF.

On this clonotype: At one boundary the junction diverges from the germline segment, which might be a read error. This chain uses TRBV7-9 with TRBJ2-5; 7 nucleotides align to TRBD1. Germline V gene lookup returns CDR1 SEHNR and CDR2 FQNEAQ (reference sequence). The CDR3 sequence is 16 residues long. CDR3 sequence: CASSSRDRGTQEAQYF. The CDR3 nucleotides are TGTGCCAGCAGCTCACGGGACAGAGGAACGCAAGAGGCCCAGTACTTC.

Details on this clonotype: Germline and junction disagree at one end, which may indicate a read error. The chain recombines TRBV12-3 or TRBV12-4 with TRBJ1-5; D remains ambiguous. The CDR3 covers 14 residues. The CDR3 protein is CASSATVSDQPQHF. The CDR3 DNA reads TGTGCCAGCAGTGCCACAGTTAGCGATCAGCCCCAGCATTTT.

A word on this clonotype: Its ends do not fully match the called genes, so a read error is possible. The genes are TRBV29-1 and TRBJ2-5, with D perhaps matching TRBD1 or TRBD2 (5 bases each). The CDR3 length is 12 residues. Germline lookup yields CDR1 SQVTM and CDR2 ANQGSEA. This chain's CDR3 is CCVDPGLETQYF. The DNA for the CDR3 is TGCTGCGTTGATCCGGGGCTGGAGACCCAGTACTTC.

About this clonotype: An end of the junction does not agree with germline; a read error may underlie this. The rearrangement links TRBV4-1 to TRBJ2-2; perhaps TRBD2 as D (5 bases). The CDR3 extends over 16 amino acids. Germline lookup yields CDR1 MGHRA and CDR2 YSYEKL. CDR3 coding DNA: TGCGCCAGCAACCAAGAGCTGGCCACGTGGACCGGGGAGATGTTTTTT. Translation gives CASNQELATWTGEMFF.

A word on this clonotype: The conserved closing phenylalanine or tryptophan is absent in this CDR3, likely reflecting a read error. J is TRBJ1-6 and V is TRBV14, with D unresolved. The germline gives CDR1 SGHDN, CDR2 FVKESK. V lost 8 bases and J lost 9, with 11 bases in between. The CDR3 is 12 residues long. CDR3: CASSRLLSPLHY. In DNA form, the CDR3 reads TGTGCCAGCTCCAGACTCCTTTCACCCCTCCACTAT.

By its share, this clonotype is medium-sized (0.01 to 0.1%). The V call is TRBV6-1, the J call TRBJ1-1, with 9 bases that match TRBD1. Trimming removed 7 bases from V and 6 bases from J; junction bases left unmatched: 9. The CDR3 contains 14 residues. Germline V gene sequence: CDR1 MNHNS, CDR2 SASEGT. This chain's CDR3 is CASNDRTGAPEAFF. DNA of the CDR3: TGTGCCAGCAACGATAGGACAGGGGCCCCTGAAGCTTTCTTT.

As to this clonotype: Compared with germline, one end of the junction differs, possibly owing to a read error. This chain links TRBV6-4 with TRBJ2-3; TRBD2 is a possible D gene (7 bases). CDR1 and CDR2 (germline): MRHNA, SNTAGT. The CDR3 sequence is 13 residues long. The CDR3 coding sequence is TGTGCCAGCAGTGATGGAGGGGGGGATAAGCAGTATTTT. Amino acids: CASSDGGGDKQYF.

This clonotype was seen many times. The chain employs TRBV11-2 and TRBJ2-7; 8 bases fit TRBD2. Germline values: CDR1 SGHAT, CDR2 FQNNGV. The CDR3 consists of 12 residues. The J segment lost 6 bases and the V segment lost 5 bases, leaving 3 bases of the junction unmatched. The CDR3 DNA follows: TGTGCCAGCAGCCCCGGGGGGGGCGAGCAGTACTTC. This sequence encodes CASSPGGGEQYF.